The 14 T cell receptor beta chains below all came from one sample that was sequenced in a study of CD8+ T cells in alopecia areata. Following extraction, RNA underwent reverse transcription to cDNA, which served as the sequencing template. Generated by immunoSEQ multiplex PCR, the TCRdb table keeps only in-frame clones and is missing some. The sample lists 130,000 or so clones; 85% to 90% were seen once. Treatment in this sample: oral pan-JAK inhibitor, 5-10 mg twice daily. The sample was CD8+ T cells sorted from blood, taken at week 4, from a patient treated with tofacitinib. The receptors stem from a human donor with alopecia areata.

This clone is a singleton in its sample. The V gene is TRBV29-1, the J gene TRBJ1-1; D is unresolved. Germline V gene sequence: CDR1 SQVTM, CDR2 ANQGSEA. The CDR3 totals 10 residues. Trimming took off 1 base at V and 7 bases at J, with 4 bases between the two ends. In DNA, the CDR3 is TGCAGCGTTGAAGGTTATGAAGCTTTCTTT. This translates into CSVEGYEAFF. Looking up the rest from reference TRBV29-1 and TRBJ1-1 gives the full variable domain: SAVISQKPSRDICQRGTSLTIQCQVDSQVTMMFWYRQQPGQSLTLIATANQGSEATYESGFVIDKFPISRPNLTFSTLTVSNMSPEDSSIYLCSVEGYEAFFGQGTRLTVV.

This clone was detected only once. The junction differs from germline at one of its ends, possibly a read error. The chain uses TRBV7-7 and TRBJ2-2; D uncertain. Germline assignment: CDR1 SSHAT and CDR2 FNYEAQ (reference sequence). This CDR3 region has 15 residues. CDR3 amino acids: CASSLEQPGTGELFF. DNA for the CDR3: TGTGCTAGCAGCTTAGAACAGCCGGGCACCGGGGAGCTGTTTTTT. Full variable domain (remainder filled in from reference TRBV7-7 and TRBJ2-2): GAGVSQSPRYKVTKRGQDVTLRCDPISSHATLYWYQQALGQGPEFLTYFNYEAQPDKSGLPSDRFSAERPEGSISTLTIQRTEQRDSAMYRCASSLEQPGTGELFFGEGSRLTVL.

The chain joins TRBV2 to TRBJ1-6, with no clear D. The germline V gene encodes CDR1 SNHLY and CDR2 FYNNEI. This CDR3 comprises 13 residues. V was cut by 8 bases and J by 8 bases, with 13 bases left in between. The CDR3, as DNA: TGTGCCAGCCCGGACCGCCAAGATTCACCCCTCCACTTT. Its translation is CASPDRQDSPLHF.

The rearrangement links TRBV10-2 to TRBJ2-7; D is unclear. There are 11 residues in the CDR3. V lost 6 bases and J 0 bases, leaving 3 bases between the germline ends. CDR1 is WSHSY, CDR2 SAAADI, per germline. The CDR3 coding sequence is TGCGCCAGCAGCCCCTCCTACGAGCAGTACTTC. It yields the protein CASSPSYEQYF.

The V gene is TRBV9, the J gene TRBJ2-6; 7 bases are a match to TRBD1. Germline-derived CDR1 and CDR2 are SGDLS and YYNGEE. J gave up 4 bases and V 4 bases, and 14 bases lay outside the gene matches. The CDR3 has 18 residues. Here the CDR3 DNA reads TGTGCCAGCAGCACCCAGGACAGGAGTGGCTCCGGGGCCAACGTCCTGACTTTC. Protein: CASSTQDRSGSGANVLTF.

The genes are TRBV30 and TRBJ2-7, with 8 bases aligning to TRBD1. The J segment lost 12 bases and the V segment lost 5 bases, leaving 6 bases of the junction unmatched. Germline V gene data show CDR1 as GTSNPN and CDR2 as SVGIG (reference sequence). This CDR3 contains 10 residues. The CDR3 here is CAWGGTGLYF. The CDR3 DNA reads TGTGCCTGGGGAGGGACAGGCCTGTACTTC.

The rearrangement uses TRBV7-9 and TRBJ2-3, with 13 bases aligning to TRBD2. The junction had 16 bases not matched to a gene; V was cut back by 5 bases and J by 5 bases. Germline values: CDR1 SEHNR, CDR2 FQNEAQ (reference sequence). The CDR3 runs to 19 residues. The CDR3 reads CASSESEPGLAGRRDTQYF. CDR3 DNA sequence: TGTGCCAGCAGCGAATCCGAACCGGGACTAGCGGGACGTCGAGATACGCAGTATTTT.

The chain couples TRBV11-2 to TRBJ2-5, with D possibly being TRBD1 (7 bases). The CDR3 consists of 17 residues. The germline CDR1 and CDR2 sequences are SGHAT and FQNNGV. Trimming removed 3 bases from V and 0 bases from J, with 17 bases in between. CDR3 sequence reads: CASSLGGQPNYQETQYF. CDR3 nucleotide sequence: TGTGCCAGCAGCTTGGGGGGACAGCCAAACTACCAAGAGACCCAGTACTTC.

The CDR3 DNA sequence: TGCAGCGTTGACGACGGAAACTCCTACAATGAGCAGTTCTTC. Amino acids: CSVDDGNSYNEQFF. The chain couples TRBV29-1 to TRBJ2-1; D gene uncertain. The germline V and J ends were trimmed by 3 bases and 0 bases, with 9 bases remaining between them. The CDR3 is 14 residues long. Germline V gives CDR1 SQVTM, CDR2 ANQGSEA.

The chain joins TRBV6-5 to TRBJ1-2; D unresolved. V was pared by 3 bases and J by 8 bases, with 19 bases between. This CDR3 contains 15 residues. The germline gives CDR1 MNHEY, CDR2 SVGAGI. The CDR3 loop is CASSYSGSGRGGYTF. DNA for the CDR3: TGTGCCAGCAGTTATTCGGGGTCCGGTCGGGGAGGCTACACCTTC.

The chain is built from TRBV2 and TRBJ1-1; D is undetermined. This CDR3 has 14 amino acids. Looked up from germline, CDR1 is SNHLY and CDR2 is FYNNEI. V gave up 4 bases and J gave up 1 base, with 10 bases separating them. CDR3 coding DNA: TGTGCCAGCAGTGGGGCAGGAGCGAACACTGAAGCTTTCTTT. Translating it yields CASSGAGANTEAFF.

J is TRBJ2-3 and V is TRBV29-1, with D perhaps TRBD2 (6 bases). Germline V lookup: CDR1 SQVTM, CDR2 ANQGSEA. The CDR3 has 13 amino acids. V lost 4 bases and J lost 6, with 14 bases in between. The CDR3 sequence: CSVVEAGMDTQYF. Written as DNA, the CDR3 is TGCAGCGTTGTTGAGGCGGGAATGGATACGCAGTATTTT.

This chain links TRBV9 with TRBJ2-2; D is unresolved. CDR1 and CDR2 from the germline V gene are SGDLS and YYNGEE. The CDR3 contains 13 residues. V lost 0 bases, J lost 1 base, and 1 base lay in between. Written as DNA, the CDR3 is TGTGCCAGCAGCGTAGGGAACACCGGGGAGCTGTTTTTT. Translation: CASSVGNTGELFF.

CDR3 region: CASSLALQGGYEQYF. The CDR3 DNA reads as TGTGCCAGCAGCTTAGCATTACAGGGGGGTTACGAGCAGTACTTC. This chain joins TRBV7-9 and TRBJ2-7; the match to TRBD1 covers 8 bases. The ends lost 0 bases at V and 4 bases at J; junction bases unmatched: 5. The CDR3 runs to 15 residues. Germline V gene data show CDR1 as SEHNR and CDR2 as FQNEAQ (reference sequence).